This T cell receptor beta chain was recovered during a study of T-cell reconstitution after alpha-beta-depleted transplantation in children. This CDR3 has 11 amino acids. Germline V gives CDR1 LGHNT, CDR2 FRNRAP. Trimming cost V 0 bases and J 12 bases, with 6 bases left between them. For TCRbeta, the library was prepared with unique molecular identifiers. TCRdb re-called the PCR reads with MiXCR, one entry per CDR3 protein. The sample shows around 500,000 distinct CDR3 sequences, under 15% of them seen only once. This clonotype was observed many times. The chain employs TRBV12-5 and TRBJ2-1, with D unresolved. The TCR originated in a human donor who donated a stem cell graft to a child with combined immunodeficiency. Sequences were derived from PBMCs from the stem cell graft donor, sampled from the stem cell graft. In DNA, the CDR3 is TGTGCTAGTGGTTTGGTACCTGGGCAGTTCTTC. Encoded protein: CASGLVPGQFF.